The 26 T cell receptor beta chains reported below all come from one sample, sequenced in a study of T cell responses to AZD1222 COVID-19 vaccine. Profiling relied on immunoSEQ multiplex PCR, and the TCRdb table lists in-frame clones only, not all of them. This repertoire shows over 150,000 clones, roughly nine tenths found once; its top ten account for roughly 3.5%. Specimen: peripheral blood, collected 28 days after the second AZD1222 dose. These receptors all come from an adult who received the AZD1222 COVID-19 vaccine.

The rearrangement uses TRBV20-1 and TRBJ1-5; possible D gene TRBD1, 5 bases. Germline-derived CDR1 and CDR2 are DFQATT and SNEGSKA (reference sequence). The germline V and J ends were trimmed by 3 bases and 0 bases, with 9 bases remaining between them. This CDR3 comprises 14 residues. The CDR3 reads CSASRGDSNQPQHF. The CDR3 bases are TGCAGTGCTAGTAGGGGAGATAGCAATCAGCCCCAGCATTTT.

V usage is TRBV19 and J usage is TRBJ1-4; TRBD1 matches at 9 bases. V was clipped by 5 bases and J by 5 bases; unmatched bases: 3. In germline, CDR1 is LNHDA, CDR2 SQIVND (reference sequence). The CDR3 is made up of 14 amino acids. The CDR3 sequence is CASSSGQGNEKLFF. CDR3 DNA sequence: TGTGCCAGTAGTTCCGGACAGGGGAATGAAAAACTGTTTTTT.

V usage is TRBV6-1 and J usage is TRBJ2-3; a possible D gene is TRBD1 (5 bases). CDR3 length: 16 amino acids. Trimming shortened V by 0 bases and J by 2 bases, and 12 bases separated the two germline ends. Germline V gene lookup returns CDR1 MNHNS and CDR2 SASEGT. CDR3 sequence: CASSEAVDRLTDTQYF. The CDR3 nucleotides read TGTGCCAGCAGTGAAGCAGTTGACAGACTCACAGATACGCAGTATTTT.

V is TRBV6-1 and J is TRBJ1-6, with 7 bases matching TRBD1. J was trimmed by 6 bases and V by 3 bases; bases with no gene match: 5. Germline V lookup: CDR1 MNHNS, CDR2 SASEGT. CDR3 size: 15 residues. In nucleotides, the CDR3 is TGTGCCAGCAGTGACCGACAGGGCTCTAATTCACCCCTCCACTTT. This translates into CASSDRQGSNSPLHF.

The CDR3 nucleotides read TGTGCCAGCAGTCAGGGATACGAGCAGTACTTC. It codes for CASSQGYEQYF. This rearrangement joins TRBV28 to TRBJ2-7; D may be TRBD1 (5 bases). Germline values: CDR1 MDHEN, CDR2 SYDVKM. The CDR3 covers 11 residues. The V end lost 5 bases, the J end lost 4 bases, and 6 bases lay between the germline ends.

The chain combines TRBV23-1 with TRBJ1-3, with a possible D match to TRBD1 (5 bases). TRBV23-1 is an ORF; its function is uncertain. The CDR3 is made up of 18 amino acids. Trimming removed 0 bases at V and 0 bases at J, with 15 bases between. Here the CDR3 DNA reads TGCGCCAGCAGTCAATCAGTGGTGCAGGGCATCTCTGGAAACACCATATATTTT. Its protein product is CASSQSVVQGISGNTIYF.

The gene calls are TRBV5-1 and TRBJ2-7, with 12 nucleotides matching TRBD2. Unmatched junction bases numbered 2, after V lost 0 bases and J lost 4 bases. CDR3 length: 15 amino acids. Per the germline V gene, CDR1 is SGHRS and CDR2 is YFSETQ. CDR3 loop: CASSLVLAGGYEQYF. The CDR3 region has the DNA TGCGCCAGCAGCTTGGTCCTAGCGGGAGGGTACGAGCAGTACTTC.

The table lists this clone with a count of one. The chain uses TRBV28 and TRBJ2-7; weak D call: TRBD1 (6 bases). V shed 7 bases and J shed 4 bases, with 17 bases lying between them. The CDR3 consists of 14 residues. Germline assignment: CDR1 MDHEN and CDR2 SYDVKM. CDR3 protein: CASNPQGRGYEQYF. DNA of the CDR3: TGTGCCAGCAATCCACAGGGCAGGGGATACGAGCAGTACTTC.

The J gene is TRBJ2-3, the V gene TRBV13; 13 bases are a match to TRBD2. CDR3 length equals 16 residues. The germline gives CDR1 PRHDT, CDR2 FYEKMQ (reference sequence). V lost 5 bases and J lost 9; bases outside the gene matches: 11. Here the CDR3 DNA reads TGTGCCAGCAGCCATGACGGGACTAGCGGGGAGGAGACGCAGTATTTT. Translation gives CASSHDGTSGEETQYF.

The rearrangement links TRBV7-9 to TRBJ2-2; D is possibly TRBD1 or TRBD2 (5 bases each). V was trimmed by 4 bases and J by 4 bases, leaving 19 bases between them. Per germline, CDR1 SEHNR and CDR2 FQNEAQ (reference sequence). The CDR3 is made up of 17 amino acids. CDR3 DNA sequence: TGTGCCAGCAGCTCCCGTTCCGGGACCCCGGGCACCGGGGAGCTGTTTTTT. Translating gives CASSSRSGTPGTGELFF.

The J gene is TRBJ1-1, the V gene TRBV28; D is ambiguous. From germline, CDR1 is MDHEN and CDR2 SYDVKM. This CDR3 is 14 amino acids long. V lost 7 bases to trimming and J lost 4 bases, with 16 bases between them. The CDR3 DNA reads TGTGCCAGCATCCGGGAGTCCCCGAGCACTGAAGCTTTCTTT. This gives the protein CASIRESPSTEAFF.

The J gene is TRBJ1-4, the V gene TRBV19; TRBD1 matches 7 bases. This CDR3 region has 16 residues. Germline-derived CDR1 and CDR2 are LNHDA and SQIVND (reference sequence). The trim removed 6 bases at V and 8 bases at J, leaving 15 bases unmatched. CDR3 in amino acids: CASRRNLGTELEKLFF. In nucleotides, the CDR3 is TGTGCCAGTAGGAGAAACCTCGGGACAGAACTCGAAAAACTGTTTTTT.

The chain recombines TRBV28 with TRBJ2-5; D uncertain. V lost 4 bases, J lost 5 bases, and 14 bases lay in between. Germline V gives CDR1 MDHEN, CDR2 SYDVKM. The length of the CDR3 is 14 residues. In nucleotides, the CDR3 is TGTGCCAGCAGTTCCCAAAAGCCCGGGGAGACCCAGTACTTC. Translated, it gives CASSSQKPGETQYF.

This rearrangement joins TRBV6-5 to TRBJ1-5; 7 bases are a match to TRBD1. Trimming cost V 6 bases and J 2 bases; bases outside gene matches: 4. Germline values: CDR1 MNHEY, CDR2 SVGAGI. The CDR3 loop spans 14 amino acids. DNA for the CDR3: TGTGCCAGCAGGATTGGACAGGGCAATCAGCCCCAGCATTTT. It translates to CASRIGQGNQPQHF.

The gene calls are TRBV2 and TRBJ1-2; no definite D call. In germline, CDR1 is SNHLY, CDR2 FYNNEI. The CDR3 contains 12 residues. Deletions cut 8 bases from V and 8 bases from J, with 15 bases between. Here the CDR3 DNA reads TGTGCCAGCCTCGGTGGTCTAAGGGGCTACACCTTC. It is translated as CASLGGLRGYTF.

The rearrangement uses TRBV29-1 and TRBJ1-3; D is unclear. CDR3 length equals 13 residues. Germline lookup yields CDR1 SQVTM and CDR2 ANQGSEA. The V end was cut by 2 bases, the J end by 4 bases, with 9 bases between. The CDR3, as DNA: TGCAGCGTTGAATTTGGGTCCGGAAACACCATATATTTT. Amino acid sequence: CSVEFGSGNTIYF.

This chain uses TRBV3-1 (or the pseudogene TRBV3-2) with TRBJ2-1; D is perhaps TRBD1 or TRBD2 (5 bases each). This CDR3 has 19 residues. V lost 4 bases, J lost 8 bases, and 30 bases lay in between. Germline assignment: CDR1 LGHDT and CDR2 YNNKEL (reference sequence). The CDR3 bases are TGTGCCAGCAGCCCCCACCTCGGGACGCCTGGCCCAGCAACGGATGAGCAGTTCTTC. Its translation is CASSPHLGTPGPATDEQFF.

This clone was detected a few times. This chain uses TRBV5-1 with TRBJ2-3, with D possibly TRBD1 on 5 matching bases. V lost 7 bases to trimming and J lost 2 bases, with 17 bases between them. The CDR3 is 15 residues long. Germline CDR1 is SGHRS and CDR2 is YFSETQ. The CDR3 DNA reads TGCGCCAGCGCTGGACGAGACAGAATCACAGATACGCAGTATTTT. Protein: CASAGRDRITDTQYF.

This clone was observed once. V and J are TRBV7-9 and TRBJ1-2; no definite D call. This CDR3 contains 15 residues. The germline CDR1 and CDR2 sequences are SEHNR and FQNEAQ (reference sequence). V lost 1 base and J lost 0, with 9 bases in between. CDR3 DNA: TGTGCCAGCAGCTTAGGACGGCTAGCTAACTATGGCTACACCTTC. Translated: CASSLGRLANYGYTF.

The V and J genes are TRBV2 and TRBJ2-1, with D possibly TRBD2 on 5 matching bases. The V gene lost 7 bases and the J gene lost 1 base, with 14 bases spanning the gap. Germline V lookup: CDR1 SNHLY, CDR2 FYNNEI. The CDR3 extends over 15 amino acids. DNA of the CDR3: TGTGCCAGCACGGAGAGGGCTTTTTCCTACAATGAGCAGTTCTTC. Protein: CASTERAFSYNEQFF.

This chain links TRBV19 with TRBJ2-5; 7 nucleotides agree with TRBD2. Trimming removed 5 bases from V and 3 bases from J; junction bases left unmatched: 6. This CDR3 spans 14 amino acids. CDR1 is LNHDA and CDR2 is SQIVND in the germline V gene (reference sequence). The CDR3 DNA reads as TGTGCCAGTAGTCTGACAGCGGGAAAAGAGACCCAGTACTTC. Amino acid sequence: CASSLTAGKETQYF. The variable domain in full, completed from reference TRBV19 and TRBJ2-5, reads DGGITQSPKYLFRKEGQNVTLSCEQNLNHDAMYWYRQDPGQGLRLIYYSQIVNDFQKGDIAEGYSVSREKKESFPLTVTSAQKNPTAFYLCASSLTAGKETQYFGPGTRLLVL.

This clone was seen just once. CDR3 loop: CASSQGNALQETQYF. The CDR3 nucleotides are TGTGCCAGCAGCCAAGGAAATGCACTACAAGAGACCCAGTACTTC. This chain uses TRBV3-1 (or the pseudogene TRBV3-2) with TRBJ2-5, with D unresolved. The CDR3 is 15 residues long. Germline CDR1 reads LGHDT; CDR2 reads YNNKEL (reference sequence). Trimming removed 1 base at V and 2 bases at J, with 11 bases between.

The genes are TRBV29-1 and TRBJ2-2; either TRBD1 or TRBD2 may fit D (5 bases each). This CDR3 comprises 13 residues. Trimming cost V 6 bases and J 2 bases, with 10 bases left between them. Germline CDR1 SQVTM, CDR2 ANQGSEA. The CDR3 loop reads CSVRDANTGELFF. Here the CDR3 DNA reads TGCAGCGTAAGGGACGCAAACACCGGGGAGCTGTTTTTT.

This clone was detected only a few times. The genes are TRBV28 and TRBJ2-4; D might be TRBD1 (5 bases). This CDR3 has 16 residues. Germline CDR1 and CDR2: MDHEN and SYDVKM. V was pared by 2 bases and J by 5 bases, with 16 bases between. This chain's CDR3 is CASSLVGDGRENIQYF. The CDR3 DNA reads as TGTGCCAGCAGTTTAGTAGGAGACGGCAGGGAAAACATTCAGTACTTC.

The chain links TRBV29-1 to TRBJ2-3; D not resolved. Per the germline V gene, CDR1 is SQVTM and CDR2 is ANQGSEA. V was cut by 5 bases and J by 0 bases, with 9 bases left in between. CDR3 length: 13 residues. CDR3 DNA sequence: TGCAGCGTTACTACAAAGAGCACAGATACGCAGTATTTT. Amino acid sequence: CSVTTKSTDTQYF.

V is TRBV24-1 and J is TRBJ2-7; D not certain. The germline V gene has CDR1 KGHDR and CDR2 SFDVKD. The CDR3 is 15 amino acids. The V end lost 2 bases, the J end lost 2 bases, and 12 bases lay between the germline ends. The CDR3 DNA is TGTGCCACCAGTGATTCCACCGGACCAGCCTACGAGCAGTACTTC. Translation gives CATSDSTGPAYEQYF.